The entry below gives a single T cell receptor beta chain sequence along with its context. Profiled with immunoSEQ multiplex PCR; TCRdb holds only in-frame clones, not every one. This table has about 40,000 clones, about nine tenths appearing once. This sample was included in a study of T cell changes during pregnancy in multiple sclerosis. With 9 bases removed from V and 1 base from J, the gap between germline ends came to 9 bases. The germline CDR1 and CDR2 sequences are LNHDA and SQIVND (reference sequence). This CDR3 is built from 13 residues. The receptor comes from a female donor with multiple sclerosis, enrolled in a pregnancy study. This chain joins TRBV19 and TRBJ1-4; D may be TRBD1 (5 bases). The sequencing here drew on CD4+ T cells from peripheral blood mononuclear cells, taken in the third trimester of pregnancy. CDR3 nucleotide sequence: TGTGCCAGCCGGGGGGGAACTAATGAAAAACTGTTTTTT. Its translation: CASRGGTNEKLFF. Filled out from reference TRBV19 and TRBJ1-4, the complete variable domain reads DGGITQSPKYLFRKEGQNVTLSCEQNLNHDAMYWYRQDPGQGLRLIYYSQIVNDFQKGDIAEGYSVSREKKESFPLTVTSAQKNPTAFYLCASRGGTNEKLFFGSGTQLSVL.